This T cell receptor (beta chain) was identified during a study of T cells after yellow fever vaccination. The study's findings and limits: Abundant clonotypes (contaminants from the bulk population) could be present in FACS-sorted repertoires. Once the booster was given, most primary-vaccination clones reappeared, at roughly 96% for CD4 and over 85% for CD8.

As regards this clonotype: Its antigen is as yet unknown.

Researchers made TCR cDNA using 5'RACE template switching, and this step added a universal primer site and UMIs. Via MiXCR, TCRdb re-called the 5' RACE reads, giving one row per CDR3 protein. The sample contains hundreds of thousands of distinct CDR3 sequences, around an eighth of which appear only once. The material sequenced was PBMCs, taken on the day of the yellow fever booster vaccination. The receptor was isolated from a man younger than 40 who received the YFV17D yellow fever vaccine.

CDR3 amino acids: CASSFGGAGQDTQYF. The CDR3 DNA reads as TGTGCCAGCAGTTTTGGCGGTGCAGGGCAAGATACGCAGTATTTT. The V and J genes are TRBV28 and TRBJ2-3; TRBD1 might be the D (5 bases). In germline, CDR1 is MDHEN, CDR2 SYDVKM. The V end was cut by 3 bases, the J end by 5 bases, with 15 bases between. This CDR3 has 15 amino acids.